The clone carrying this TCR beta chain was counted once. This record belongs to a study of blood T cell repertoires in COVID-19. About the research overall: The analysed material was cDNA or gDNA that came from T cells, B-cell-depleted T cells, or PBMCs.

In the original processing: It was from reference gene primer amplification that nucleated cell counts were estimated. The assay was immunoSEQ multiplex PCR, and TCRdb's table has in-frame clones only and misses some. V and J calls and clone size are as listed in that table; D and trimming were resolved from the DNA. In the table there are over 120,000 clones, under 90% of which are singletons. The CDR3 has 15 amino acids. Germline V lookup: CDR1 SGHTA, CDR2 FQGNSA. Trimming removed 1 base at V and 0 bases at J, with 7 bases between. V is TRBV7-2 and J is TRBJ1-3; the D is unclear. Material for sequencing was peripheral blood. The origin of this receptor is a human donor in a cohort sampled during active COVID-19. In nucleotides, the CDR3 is TGTGCCAGCAGCTTAGTTGTGAGCTCTGGAAACACCATATATTTT. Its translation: CASSLVVSSGNTIYF.